The 12 T cell receptor beta chains below come from one sample, sequenced in a study of tumor-infiltrating lymphocytes in primary liver carcinoma. Scientists recovered RNA and DNA together from roughly 20-30 mg of unsorted bulk tissue. Using a constant-region primer together with ProtoScript II reverse transcriptase, TCR beta cDNA was made from 500 ng of total RNA. What produced the TCR beta libraries was three nested multiplex PCR rounds using slightly modified ARM-PCR. The first two PCR rounds, around 11 cycles each, used TRBV1-TRBV30 forward primers and a C-beta reverse primer. TCRdb reprocessed the multiplex PCR reads via MiXCR and lists one record per CDR3 protein. The data hold about 64,000 distinct CDR3 sequences, with 71% observed a single time. Sequenced material: liver tumor tissue from sampling region 4. As to subset: tumor region T4, right-lateral pole. The receptors were gathered from a man aged 35-49 years with primary liver carcinoma and hepatitis B virus infection.

In the case of this clonotype: Germline is not matched at one junction end, which may reflect a read error. The chain uses TRBV4-3 and TRBJ1-3, with D perhaps matching TRBD1 (5 bases). The CDR3 sequence is 14 residues long. CDR1 is LGHNA, CDR2 YSLEER, per germline. The DNA for the CDR3 is TGCGCCAACAGCCAAGGACAACTGGGAAACACCATATATTTT. It specifies CANSQGQLGNTIYF.

This clonotype was detected many times. The J gene is TRBJ1-4, the V gene TRBV6-5, with 9 bases lining up with TRBD1. Germline V CDR1 and CDR2: MNHEY, SVGAGI. The CDR3 covers 16 residues. The ends lost 2 bases at V and 6 bases at J; junction bases unmatched: 7. CDR3 region: CASSYVHRGRDEKLFF. The CDR3 DNA sequence: TGTGCCAGCAGTTACGTACACAGGGGGCGCGATGAAAAACTGTTTTTT.

Comments on this clonotype: At one end, the junction sequence differs from germline, possibly due to a read error. The chain links TRBV11-2 to TRBJ2-3, with 10 bases fitting TRBD2. Germline V lookup: CDR1 SGHAT, CDR2 FQNNGV. CDR3 length equals 18 residues. The CDR3 here is CASNLGITSGTSTNTQYF. The CDR3 nucleotides read TGTGCCAGCAACTTGGGGATCACTAGCGGGACTAGCACAAATACACAGTATTTT.

A remark on this clonotype: Germline and junction disagree at one end, which may indicate a read error. CDR3 bases: TGTGCCAGTGGACGGACAGGGATTTCCTATGGCTACGCCTTC. Its translation is CASGRTGISYGYAF. This rearrangement joins TRBV6-5 to TRBJ1-2, with 8 bases lining up with TRBD1. Germline CDR1 reads MNHEY; CDR2 reads SVGAGI. CDR3 length: 14 amino acids.

This clonotype has a single count. This likely comes from a read error, as the CDR3 has no conserved phenylalanine or tryptophan at its end. The DNA is left out, because the CDR3 cannot be placed on it with certainty; the CDR3 is given as TCRdb lists it. The chain combines TRBV7-8 with TRBJ2-3; the table's D call, TRBD1, has no DNA check behind it. The CDR3 spans 13 residues, counting both ends. Germline V gene data show CDR1 as SGHVS and CDR2 as FQNEAQ. CDR3 sequence reads: CASWGVDGDTRYL.

This clonotype came up many times. This rearrangement joins TRBV11-2 to TRBJ1-2; D not certain. Germline V gene data show CDR1 as SGHAT and CDR2 as FQNNGV. V shed 0 bases and J shed 0 bases, with 5 bases lying between them. This CDR3 contains 14 residues. CDR3 sequence (DNA): TGTGCCAGCAGCTTAGAGCCTACTAACTATGGCTACACCTTC. Translation: CASSLEPTNYGYTF.

Details on this clonotype: The junction shows a germline mismatch at one end, possibly a read error. The V call is TRBV5-4, the J call TRBJ2-2; the D call may be TRBD1 or TRBD2 (5 bases each). Germline V CDR1 and CDR2: SGHNT, YYREEE (reference sequence). The CDR3 totals 13 residues. The CDR3 DNA reads as TGTGCCAGCAGGGGGATGGGGACCTGGGAGTTGTTTTTT. It translates to CASRGMGTWELFF.

Regarding this clonotype: A read error may account for a junction end that differs from germline. This rearrangement joins TRBV6-1 to TRBJ2-7; the D is unclear. This CDR3 has 12 amino acids. Germline CDR1 MNHNS, CDR2 SASEGT. The CDR3 sequence: CASSAAVYELYF. CDR3 in DNA: TGTGCCAGCAGCGCAGCAGTCTACGAGCTGTACTTC.

On this clonotype: Relative to the germline gene, one junction end is altered; a read error may explain this. The rearrangement uses TRBV10-3 and TRBJ2-3; 11 bases agree with TRBD2. The CDR3 is 18 amino acids. Germline V lookup: CDR1 ENHRY, CDR2 SYGVKD. CDR3 residues: CAISVPLRLAGTTDTQYF. The CDR3 DNA sequence: TGTGCCATCAGTGTACCTCTCCGACTAGCGGGAACCACAGACACGCAGTATTTT.

This clonotype was seen a handful of times. CDR3 in amino acids: CASSAYSKSTQYF. CDR3 in DNA: TGTGCCAGCAGCGCCTATTCCAAGTCAACGCAGTACTTC. The chain carries TRBV14 and TRBJ2-7; D is ambiguous. The V gene lost 5 bases and the J gene lost 9 bases, with 17 bases spanning the gap. Germline CDR1 SGHDN, CDR2 FVKESK. This CDR3 is built from 13 residues.

Turning to this clonotype: The conserved phenylalanine or tryptophan normally closing the CDR3 is absent here, so this likely arose from a read error. V is TRBV7-9 and J is TRBJ2-1; 7 bases line up with TRBD2. Germline CDR1 SEHNR, CDR2 FQNEAQ (reference sequence). V gave up 1 base and J gave up 5 bases; unmatched junction bases: 11. The CDR3 length is 17 residues. Here the CDR3 DNA reads TGTGCCAGCAGCTTAGACAGGACTAGGGCAGGTCACAATGAGCAGTTCTTA. It translates to CASSLDRTRAGHNEQFL.

J is TRBJ1-4 and V is TRBV6-1, with unresolved D. CDR3 size: 16 residues. CDR1 and CDR2 from the germline V gene are MNHNS and SASEGT. DNA of the CDR3: TGTGCAGGCAGTGAACGAGGCGTACAAGTGGGAGAAAAACTGTTTTTT. Protein sequence: CAGSERGVQVGEKLFF.